The subject of this entry is one T cell receptor beta chain. This clonotype has only a few counts. Its recognized antigen is unknown. No much larger clone exists at a distance of one base, and base qualities are not known. Including the terminal cysteine and phenylalanine, the CDR3 comprises 13 residues. Of the read, only the CDR3 DNA is kept; its 39 bases are in frame from base 1. Taken from the germline V gene (reference sequence), the CDR1 and CDR2 loops are SEHNR and FQNEAQ. Cut back by 7 bases and 4 bases, the V and J ends lie 12 bases apart. Profiling of TCR beta VDJ combinations and CDR3 sequences used genomic DNA as the template. An Illumina HiSeq 2000 was the platform used for TCR repertoire sequencing. On the authors' methods: Repertoires were assessed using TRBV/TRBJ rearrangement plots, CDR3 size and DJ length profiles, and Simpson's diversity index. Whichever DNA sequence was most abundant in the deep sequencing data was defined as the immunodominant clone. CDR3 amino acid sequences were screened for sharing across subjects and were compared with published repertoires and the VDJdb database. The public reads were reprocessed in TCRdb via fastp at Q25 and MiXCR, keeping in-frame beta chains. Duplicate CDR3 protein sequences are folded into a single record with the most common DNA and genes. These V and J calls rely on TCRdb rather than the paper's analysis. The sample has under 500,000 distinct CDR3 sequences on record, around 30% of them singletons. In total, the top ten clones hold 0.82% of the sample.

The patients picked for sequencing were ones in whom flow cytometry had shown an expansion of CD8+CD57+ cells. Every patient had severe acquired aplastic anemia, diagnosed using the International Study of Aplastic Anemia and Agranulocytosis and Camitta criteria. No patient had received any therapy when blood was sampled. In this study, sorted CD4+ and CD8+ T cells from the blood of healthy subjects and of severe aplastic anemia patients had their TCR repertoires deep-sequenced. Patients were enrolled under clinicaltrials.gov protocols 00001620, 01623167, 00001397, 00071045, 00081523 and 00961064 in the USA. Ficoll-Paque density gradient centrifugation was used to isolate peripheral blood mononuclear cells. CD4+ and CD8+ T cells were sorted by FACS or magnetic beads before DNA extraction. This entry comes from a study of CD8+CD57+ T cells in acquired aplastic anemia (dated by TCRdb to 2016 to 2019). A note on the overall study: On average, sorted CD4+ and CD8+ cells yielded around 3.5 ug of extracted DNA, with a range of about 0.18 to 27.4 ug. CD8+CD57+ expansion was defined as a frequency above the mean frequency observed in healthy subjects. The full study reports these points: Patients and healthy controls showed no significant difference in CD8+ Simpson's diversity (P=0.060). Twenty-nine CD8+ CDR3 sequences were shared between patients and controls but appeared highly expressed in patients and within their immunodominant clones.

The source material was sorted CD4+, CD8+, or CD8+CD57+ T cells (not recorded which) from PBMCs. The receptor was isolated from a human donor with aplastic anemia. The chain joins TRBV7-9 to TRBJ2-3; TRBD2 could be the D gene, as 6 bases match. The DNA reads TGTGCCAGCATGAGACTAGTAGCAGATACGCAGTATTTT. Its protein reads: CASMRLVADTQYF.